Presented here are 10 T cell receptor beta chains from one specimen sequenced in a study of T cell responses to AZD1222 COVID-19 vaccine (dated by TCRdb to about 2021). Per the publication, the time point label means: baseline before first vaccination. The library relied on the immunoSEQ multiplex PCR assay. TCRdb retrieved this table from immuneACCESS and kept in-frame rearrangements only. Not all clones are present; in checked studies, unresolved V genes account for under half, and no reason is known for the remainder. For this sample there are around 140,000 clones; 92% appear just once. Of the sample, over 1.5% falls within the top ten clones. The input for sequencing was peripheral blood, taken on day 0 of AZD1222 vaccination. These receptors were collected from an adult in good health.

The chain couples TRBV11-2 to TRBJ2-1, with a tentative D call TRBD1 (6 bases). Germline CDR1 SGHAT, CDR2 FQNNGV. The length of the CDR3 is 14 residues. V lost 1 base to trimming and J lost 10 bases, with 14 bases between them. CDR3 sequence: CASSLGPRGSEQFF. The DNA for the CDR3 is TGTGCCAGCAGCTTAGGACCCAGGGGATCCGAGCAGTTCTTC.

The chain has TRBV19 and TRBJ2-2; tentatively, D is TRBD1 (6 bases). Trimming stripped 4 bases from V and 5 bases from J, with 17 bases between. CDR1 is LNHDA, CDR2 SQIVND, per germline (reference sequence). There are 16 residues in the CDR3. The DNA of the CDR3 is TGTGCCAGTAGTAGAGGAGGCTCAAGGGGGACCGGGGAGCTGTTTTTT. Residues: CASSRGGSRGTGELFF. Using reference TRBV19 and TRBJ2-2 for the parts outside the CDR3, the full variable domain is DGGITQSPKYLFRKEGQNVTLSCEQNLNHDAMYWYRQDPGQGLRLIYYSQIVNDFQKGDIAEGYSVSREKKESFPLTVTSAQKNPTAFYLCASSRGGSRGTGELFFGEGSRLTVL.

In its sample, this clone was seen a few times. This chain joins TRBV29-1 and TRBJ1-5, with D possibly being TRBD1 (6 bases). This CDR3 is 14 amino acids long. Trimming took 4 bases from V and 5 from J, leaving 15 bases between them. Per germline, CDR1 SQVTM and CDR2 ANQGSEA. The CDR3 here is CSVAWGQSDQPQHF. The CDR3 DNA reads TGCAGCGTTGCATGGGGGCAATCTGATCAGCCCCAGCATTTT. The full variable domain, with the rest looked up from reference TRBV29-1 and TRBJ1-5, is SAVISQKPSRDICQRGTSLTIQCQVDSQVTMMFWYRQQPGQSLTLIATANQGSEATYESGFVIDKFPISRPNLTFSTLTVSNMSPEDSSIYLCSVAWGQSDQPQHFGDGTRLSIL.

This clone was picked up a small number of times. The chain employs TRBV15 and TRBJ1-5; weak D call: TRBD1 (6 bases). CDR3 length equals 13 residues. V lost 4 bases, J lost 7 bases, and 11 bases lay in between. Germline CDR1 LNHNV, CDR2 YYDKDF (reference sequence). The CDR3 reads CATSIRGDQPQHF. In DNA, the CDR3 is TGTGCCACCAGCATTAGGGGGGACCAGCCCCAGCATTTT.

This chain links TRBV15 with TRBJ2-7, with a weak D call TRBD2 (6 bases). V shed 3 bases and J shed 3 bases, with 9 bases lying between them. The germline CDR1 and CDR2 sequences are LNHNV and YYDKDF (reference sequence). The CDR3 spans 13 residues. The CDR3 nucleotides are TGTGCCACCAGCAGGGGGGGTCTCTACGAGCAGTACTTC. Residues: CATSRGGLYEQYF.

The chain joins TRBV7-9 to TRBJ2-2; D not resolved. There are 15 residues in the CDR3. V shed 5 bases and J shed 4 bases, with 14 bases lying between them. The germline V gene has CDR1 SEHNR and CDR2 FQNEAQ (reference sequence). CDR3 residues: CASSLDWVSTGELFF. CDR3 in DNA: TGTGCCAGCAGCCTAGACTGGGTTAGCACCGGGGAGCTGTTTTTT.

The sample holds one count of this clone. V gene TRBV5-1 combines with J gene TRBJ2-4, with TRBD2 matching over 7 bases. Germline lookup yields CDR1 SGHRS and CDR2 YFSETQ. This CDR3 region has 16 residues. V was pared by 2 bases and J by 7 bases, with 12 bases of the junction left unmatched. As DNA, the CDR3 is TGCGCCAGCAGCTTCCTGGGAGGGAACGAGGGGAACATTCAGTACTTC. Its translation is CASSFLGGNEGNIQYF.

In its sample, this clone was seen a few times. V usage is TRBV7-2 and J usage is TRBJ2-7; TRBD1 agrees at 7 bases. The CDR3 is made up of 14 amino acids. With 5 bases clipped from V and 3 bases from J, the junction kept 7 bases outside the gene matches. CDR1 is SGHTA, CDR2 FQGNSA, per germline. The CDR3 is CASSIDHRGYEQYF. CDR3 in DNA: TGTGCCAGCAGCATCGACCACAGGGGCTACGAGCAGTACTTC.

This clone came up once. J is TRBJ1-1 and V is TRBV28, with TRBD1 identical over 10 bases. Germline CDR1 MDHEN, CDR2 SYDVKM. The CDR3 covers 16 residues. The junction had 4 bases not matched to a gene; V was cut back by 2 bases and J by 1 base. The CDR3 spells CASSLVWTGGNTEAFF. The CDR3 DNA is TGTGCCAGCAGTTTAGTTTGGACAGGGGGGAACACTGAAGCTTTCTTT.

The chain is built from TRBV9 and TRBJ2-7, with TRBD2 identical over 11 bases. Germline V lookup: CDR1 SGDLS, CDR2 YYNGEE. This CDR3 contains 16 residues. V shed 0 bases, J shed 4 bases, and the junction held 6 bases outside the gene matches. CDR3 DNA sequence: TGTGCCAGCAGCGTAGGCCCCGGGACTAGCGGTTACGAGCAGTACTTC. This translates into CASSVGPGTSGYEQYF.